This TCR beta chain was observed in a study of tumor-infiltrating lymphocytes in primary liver carcinoma. In the study overall: Staging placed the tumors at T1-T3 N0M0, and they measured about 4 to 11 cm across.

CDR1 and CDR2 (germline): SNHLY, FYNNEI. This CDR3 is 15 amino acids long. Trimming at V came to 1 base and at J to 10 bases, leaving 5 bases not matched to a gene. This clonotype was counted a few times. What it binds is not known. Each 20-30 mg portion of unsorted bulk tissue served as the source for co-extraction of RNA and DNA. Reverse transcription of around 0.45 ug total RNA with a constant-region primer produced TCR beta cDNA. Three nested multiplex PCR rounds, a slightly modified ARM-PCR method, built the TCR beta libraries. The first two PCR rounds used TRBV1-TRBV30 primers with a Cbeta primer, approximately 9 cycles each. One entry per CDR3 protein results from TCRdb running MiXCR on the multiplex PCR reads. The table lists 100,000 to 150,000 distinct CDR3 sequences, 64% of them singletons. Study-wide points: Between tumor regions, pairs overlapped more than tumor-adjacent and tumor-blood pairs did. All five tumor regions shared only about 8-25% of top clones.

The material sequenced was liver tumor tissue from sampling region 3. As for subset: tumor region T3, left-lateral pole. This TCR came from an older woman with primary liver carcinoma and hepatitis B virus infection. The rearrangement links TRBV2 to TRBJ1-6, with 9 bases fitting TRBD1. The CDR3 reads CASSEEQGARSPLHF. The DNA of the CDR3 is TGTGCCAGCAGTGAAGAACAGGGGGCTAGGTCACCCCTCCACTTT.